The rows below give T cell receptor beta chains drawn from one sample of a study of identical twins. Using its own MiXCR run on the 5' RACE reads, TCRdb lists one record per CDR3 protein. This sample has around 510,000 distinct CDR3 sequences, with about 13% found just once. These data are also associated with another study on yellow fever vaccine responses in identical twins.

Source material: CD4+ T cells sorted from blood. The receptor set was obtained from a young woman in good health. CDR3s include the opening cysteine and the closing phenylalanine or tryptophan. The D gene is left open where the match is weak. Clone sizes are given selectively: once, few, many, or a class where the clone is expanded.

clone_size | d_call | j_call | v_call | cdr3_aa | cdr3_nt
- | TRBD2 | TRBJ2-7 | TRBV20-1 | CSARADRGETLYEQYF | TGCAGTGCTAGAGCCGACCGGGGGGAGACACTCTACGAGCAGTACTTC
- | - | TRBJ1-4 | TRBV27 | CASSRSRGELFF | TGTGCCAGCAGCCGATCGAGAGGAGAACTGTTTTTT
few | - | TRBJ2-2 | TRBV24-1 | CATSDYPGELFF | TGTGCCACCAGTGATTACCCCGGGGAGCTGTTTTTT
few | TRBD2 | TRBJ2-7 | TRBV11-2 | CASSSNSGRAGEQYF | TGTGCCAGCAGCTCCAATAGCGGGAGGGCCGGGGAGCAGTACTTC
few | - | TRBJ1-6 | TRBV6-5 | CASSLNYPNSPLHF | TGTGCCAGCAGTTTGAATTACCCGAATTCACCCCTCCACTTT
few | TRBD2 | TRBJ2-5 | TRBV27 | CASSERGGRETQYF | TGTGCCAGCAGTGAGCGGGGGGGCCGGGAGACCCAGTACTTC
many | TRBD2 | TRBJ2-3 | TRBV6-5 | CASSSGTRGTDTQYF | TGTGCCAGCAGTTCCGGGACTAGGGGCACAGATACGCAGTATTTT
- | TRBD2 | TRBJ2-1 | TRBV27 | CASETSGRLGSSYNEQFF | TGTGCCAGTGAGACTAGCGGGAGGTTGGGGTCTTCTTACAATGAGCAGTTCTTC
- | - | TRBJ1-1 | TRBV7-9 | CASSLMGSEDTEAFF | TGTGCCAGCAGCTTAATGGGGTCGGAAGACACTGAAGCTTTCTTT
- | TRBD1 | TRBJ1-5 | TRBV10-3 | CAIGTGGGNQPQHF | TGTGCCATAGGGACAGGGGGCGGCAATCAGCCCCAGCATTTT
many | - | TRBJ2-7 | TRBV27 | CASSYREGYEQYF | TGTGCCAGCAGTTACAGGGAGGGGTACGAGCAGTACTTC
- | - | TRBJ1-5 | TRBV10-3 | CAISGTSNQPQHF | TGTGCCATCAGTGGGACGAGCAATCAGCCCCAGCATTTT
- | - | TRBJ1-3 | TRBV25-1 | CASSGGGPAGNTIYF | TGTGCCAGCAGTGGGGGCGGCCCGGCTGGAAACACCATATATTTT
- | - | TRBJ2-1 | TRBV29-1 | CSVATGTSGRASKFF | -
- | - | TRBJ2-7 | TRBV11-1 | CASSLNREVAYEQYF | TGTGCCAGCAGCTTAAACAGGGAGGTAGCCTACGAGCAGTACTTC
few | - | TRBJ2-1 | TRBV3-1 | CASSRGSGHNEQFF | TGTGCCAGCAGCCGCGGTAGTGGACACAATGAGCAGTTCTTC
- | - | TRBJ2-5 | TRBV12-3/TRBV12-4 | CASSFRLGTQYF | TGTGCCAGCAGCTTTCGACTGGGGACCCAGTACTTC
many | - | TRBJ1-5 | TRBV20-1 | CSALPPQNQNQPQHF | TGCAGTGCCCTCCCCCCGCAGAACCAGAATCAGCCCCAGCATTTT
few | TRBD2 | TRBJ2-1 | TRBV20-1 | CSATSGRVPTNEQFF | TGCAGTGCTACTAGCGGGAGGGTACCAACCAATGAGCAGTTCTTC
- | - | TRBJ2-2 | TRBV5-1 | CASSLVTAGRDGELFF | TGCGCCAGCAGCTTGGTGACGGCAGGACGGGACGGGGAGCTGTTTTTT
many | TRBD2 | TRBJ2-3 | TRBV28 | CASSLGGGATDTQYF | TGTGCCAGCAGTTTAGGCGGGGGGGCCACAGATACGCAGTATTTT
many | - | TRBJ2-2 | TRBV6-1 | CASRLIAENTGELFF | TGTGCCAGCAGACTAATAGCGGAGAACACCGGGGAGCTGTTTTTT
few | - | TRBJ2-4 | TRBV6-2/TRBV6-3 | CASSAPGDWHF | TGTGCCAGCAGTGCCCCGGGGGATTGGCACTTC
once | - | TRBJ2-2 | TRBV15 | CATSRDGGTSTGELFF | TGTGCCACCAGCAGAGATGGCGGGACGTCCACCGGGGAGCTGTTTTTT
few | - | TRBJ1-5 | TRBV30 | CAWSPGGGDNQPQHF | TGTGCCTGGAGTCCGGGGGGAGGGGATAATCAGCCCCAGCATTTT
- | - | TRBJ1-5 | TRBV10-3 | CAISGREGGQPQHF | TGTGCCATCAGTGGAAGGGAGGGGGGCCAGCCCCAGCATTTT
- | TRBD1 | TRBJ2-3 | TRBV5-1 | CASSHDRGADTQYF | TGCGCCAGCAGCCATGACAGGGGGGCAGATACGCAGTATTTT
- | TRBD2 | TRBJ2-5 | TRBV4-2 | CASSRPGLAEETQYF | TGTGCCAGCAGCCGACCGGGACTAGCGGAAGAGACCCAGTACTTC
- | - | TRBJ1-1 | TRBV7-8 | CASSPTSGTEAFF | TGTGCCAGCAGCCCGACTAGCGGGACTGAAGCTTTCTTT
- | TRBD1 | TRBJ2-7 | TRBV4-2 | CASSHLPGQGPYEQYF | TGTGCCAGCAGCCATTTACCGGGACAGGGTCCCTACGAGCAGTACTTC
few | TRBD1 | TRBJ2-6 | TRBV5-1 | CASSYPGQVRSGANVLTF | TGCGCCAGCAGCTATCCGGGACAGGTTCGCTCTGGGGCCAACGTCCTGACTTTC
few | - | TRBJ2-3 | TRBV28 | CASRGRGGRSDTQYF | TGTGCCAGCAGGGGCCGAGGAGGGCGGTCAGATACGCAGTATTTT
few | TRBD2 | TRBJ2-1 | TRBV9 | CASSVEAGGGNEQFF | TGTGCCAGCAGCGTAGAAGCGGGGGGAGGGAATGAGCAGTTCTTC
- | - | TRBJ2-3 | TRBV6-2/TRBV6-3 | CASSYSTGLTRADTQYF | TGTGCCAGCAGTTACTCTACAGGGCTAACCCGGGCAGATACGCAGTATTTT
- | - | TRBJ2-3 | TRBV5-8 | CASSSGERFSTDTQYF | TGTGCCAGCAGCTCTGGGGAGCGATTTAGCACAGATACGCAGTATTTT
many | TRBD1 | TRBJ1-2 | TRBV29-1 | CSVEGQLYGYTF | TGCAGCGTTGAGGGACAGCTTTATGGCTACACCTTC
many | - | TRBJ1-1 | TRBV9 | CASSANRDWGTEAFF | TGTGCCAGCAGCGCTAACAGGGATTGGGGCACTGAAGCTTTCTTT
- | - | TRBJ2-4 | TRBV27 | CASSSLLRERRAKNIQYF | TGTGCCAGCAGTTCCCTACTTAGGGAGAGGAGGGCCAAAAACATTCAGTACTTC
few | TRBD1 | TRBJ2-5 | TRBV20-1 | CSARRDRGRQETQYF | TGCAGTGCTAGGCGGGACAGGGGTCGCCAAGAGACCCAGTACTTC
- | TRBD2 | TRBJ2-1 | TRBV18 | CASSPPGTSGTQFF | TGTGCCAGCTCACCTCCCGGGACTAGCGGGACGCAGTTCTTC
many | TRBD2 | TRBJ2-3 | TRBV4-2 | CASSQLGTSGARRTDTQYF | TGTGCCAGCAGCCAACTCGGGACTAGCGGGGCGCGGCGGACAGATACGCAGTATTTT
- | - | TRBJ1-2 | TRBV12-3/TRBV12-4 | CASSPETGRGYGYTF | TGTGCCAGCAGTCCCGAAACGGGGAGAGGCTATGGCTACACCTTC
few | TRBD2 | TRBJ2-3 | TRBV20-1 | CSVRASGGTDTQYF | TGCAGTGTAAGAGCTAGCGGCGGCACAGATACGCAGTATTTT
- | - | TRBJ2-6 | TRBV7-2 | CASSLGSKSGANVLTF | TGTGCCAGCAGCTTAGGGTCGAAGTCTGGGGCCAACGTCCTGACTTTC